This T cell receptor (beta chain) was identified during a study of shared clonotypes between healthy human individuals. Study-wide points: Enrolling few donors narrowed the genetic and exposure-history diversity that was represented. Sharing of clonotypes among donors was expected to vary with sequencing depth.

In germline, CDR1 is ENHRY, CDR2 SYGVKD. With 4 bases clipped from V and 1 base from J, the junction kept 7 bases outside the gene matches. The CDR3 is made up of 17 amino acids. Running of the assay took place at deep level. Profiled with immunoSEQ multiplex PCR; TCRdb holds only in-frame clones, not every one. This table holds 2 million to 3 million clones, roughly 93% found once. Points on this clone: Antigen specificity is unknown.

The rearrangement links TRBV10-3 to TRBJ2-3, with 11 bases identical to TRBD2. The TCR sequence derives from a man between 18 and 35 years old in good health. Some clones in this sample may be carry-over from other donors' samples. Sequencing was carried out using naive CD4+ T cells from PBMCs. Stated subset: CD45RA+ positively selected. CDR3 loop: CAISGASGRLGTDTQYF. CDR3 nucleotides: TGTGCCATCAGTGGGGCTAGCGGGAGGTTGGGCACAGATACGCAGTATTTT.